These T cell receptor beta chains were read from a single sample in a study of CXCR3 chemokines and chemotherapy response in bladder cancer. TCRdb reprocessed the PCR reads with MiXCR, giving one entry per CDR3 protein. This sample has 8,000 or so distinct CDR3 sequences, with around 12% found just once. This sample was taken from a patient whose treatment included neoadjuvant chemotherapy. These receptors all stem from a human donor with bladder cancer that responded to neoadjuvant chemotherapy. Each CDR3 is given with its conserved first and last residue. A D gene is named only where the DNA matches it firmly. Not all rows give a size; the values are once, few, many and, for expanded clones, a class.

j_gene | v_gene | abundance | d_gene | CDR3aa | CDR3nt
TRBJ2-5 | TRBV18 | many | TRBD2 | CASSPGNGGRETQYF | TGTGCCAGCTCACCTGGCAACGGGGGGAGAGAGACCCAGTACTTC
TRBJ1-6 | TRBV5-6 | medium-sized | TRBD1 | CASSAGGGKSPLHF | TGTGCCAGCAGCGCAGGGGGCGGAAAGTCACCCCTCCACTTT
TRBJ1-5 | TRBV12-3/TRBV12-4 | many | TRBD1 | CASSPQGQGNQPQHF | TGTGCCAGCAGTCCGCAGGGACAGGGCAATCAGCCCCAGCATTTT
TRBJ1-4 | TRBV6-6 | many | TRBD1 | CASSYGQGASEKLFF | TGTGCCAGCAGTTACGGCCAGGGGGCAAGCGAAAAACTGTTTTTT
TRBJ2-6 | TRBV27 | many | NA | CASSLLTSGANVLTF | TGTGCCAGCAGTTTACTGACCTCTGGGGCCAACGTCCTGACTTTC
TRBJ1-5 | TRBV19 | few | TRBD1 | CASRTGGSNQPQHF | TGTGCCAGTAGAACAGGGGGTAGCAATCAGCCCCAGCATTTT
TRBJ1-2 | TRBV30 | many | NA | CAWKSGSGYGYTF | TGTGCCTGGAAGTCCGGGTCGGGGTATGGCTACACCTTC
TRBJ2-1 | TRBV15 | many | TRBD2 | CATSRELAGPSSYNEQFF | TGTGCCACCAGCAGAGAACTAGCGGGGCCGAGCTCCTACAATGAGCAGTTCTTC
TRBJ2-1 | TRBV28 | few | TRBD2 | CASRTSGGADEQFF | TGTGCCAGCAGGACTAGCGGGGGGGCCGATGAGCAGTTCTTC
TRBJ2-7 | TRBV10-3 | many | NA | CAISDGRYEQYF | TGTGCCATCAGTGACGGACGCTACGAGCAGTACTTC
TRBJ2-6 | TRBV2 | NA | NA | CASSEDQGTGANVLTF | TGTGCCAGCAGTGAAGATCAGGGAACGGGGGCCAACGTCCTGACTTTC
TRBJ2-3 | TRBV6-5 | medium-sized | TRBD2 | CASSRGLADTDTQYF | TGTGCCAGCAGTAGGGGACTAGCGGACACAGATACGCAGTATTTT
TRBJ1-1 | TRBV12-3/TRBV12-4 | many | NA | CASSLGGGRGSTEAFF | TGTGCCAGCAGTTTGGGAGGTGGCAGGGGAAGCACTGAAGCTTTCTTT
TRBJ1-2 | TRBV6-5 | medium-sized | NA | CASSYLSGSYGYTF | TGTGCCAGCAGTTACTTATCCGGGTCCTATGGCTACACCTTC
TRBJ1-1 | TRBV28 | many | TRBD1 | CASRKDRVGTEAFF | TGTGCCAGCAGAAAAGACAGGGTGGGGACTGAAGCTTTCTTT
TRBJ1-1 | TRBV10-3 | many | NA | CAISADTSAEAFF | TGTGCCATCAGTGCGGACACCTCGGCGGAGGCTTTCTTT
TRBJ1-2 | TRBV6-5 | NA | TRBD1 | CASSKNPGQGSYF | TGTGCCAGCAGTAAGAACCCGGGACAGGGCTCCTACTTC
TRBJ2-3 | TRBV15 | many | NA | CATSRDRGSDTQYF | TGTGCCACCAGCAGAGACAGGGGTAGCGATACGCAGTATTTT
TRBJ1-2 | TRBV6-5 | medium-sized | NA | CASSYTLGYGYTF | TGTGCCAGCAGTTACACCCTGGGCTATGGCTACACCTTC
TRBJ2-2 | TRBV13 | medium-sized | TRBD1 | CASSLGLGQGAKDTGELFF | TGTGCCAGCAGCTTAGGCCTCGGACAGGGGGCTAAGGACACCGGGGAGCTGTTTTTT
TRBJ2-7 | TRBV10-3 | medium-sized | TRBD1 | CAINGGQGAYEQYF | TGTGCCATCAACGGGGGACAGGGGGCCTACGAGCAGTACTTC
TRBJ2-3 | TRBV13 | many | NA | CASSTRPPLGSDTDTQYF | TGTGCCAGCAGCACACGGCCCCCGCTGGGTAGCGACACAGATACGCAGTATTTT
TRBJ2-3 | TRBV20-1 | NA | TRBD2 | CSASDSPTSGGADTQYF | TGCAGTGCTTCCGACTCCCCGACTAGCGGGGGGGCGGATACGCAGTATTTT
TRBJ1-3 | TRBV6-1 | many | NA | CASIGRRAGNTIYF | TGTGCCAGCATCGGTAGACGCGCTGGAAACACCATATATTTT
TRBJ1-2 | TRBV19 | medium-sized | TRBD1 | CASSIDAQTGGAYGYTF | TGTGCCAGTAGTATAGATGCGCAAACAGGGGGCGCCTATGGCTACACCTTC
TRBJ2-7 | TRBV7-9 | many | TRBD1 | CASSWDRGSGRQYF | TGTGCCAGCAGCTGGGACAGGGGTTCAGGACGGCAGTACTTC
TRBJ2-5 | TRBV5-6 | many | TRBD2 | CASSSVGRGAVETQYF | TGTGCCAGCAGCTCGGTCGGGCGGGGGGCCGTCGAGACCCAGTACTTC
TRBJ2-3 | TRBV6-5 | medium-sized | TRBD2 | CASSYGLADTDTQYF | TGTGCCAGCAGTTACGGCCTAGCGGACACAGATACGCAGTATTTT
TRBJ2-2 | TRBV6-6 | many | NA | CASSSAFDLGTGELFF | TGTGCCAGCAGCTCGGCTTTCGACCTAGGGACCGGGGAGCTGTTTTTT
TRBJ1-5 | TRBV19 | many | NA | CASSIIPGAPTSQPQHF | TGTGCCAGTAGTATAATCCCGGGGGCGCCGACAAGTCAGCCCCAGCATTTT
TRBJ1-1 | TRBV30 | many | TRBD1 | CAWSSGRGQAFF | TGTGCCTGGAGCAGTGGCAGGGGGCAGGCTTTCTTT
TRBJ2-5 | TRBV5-4 | many | NA | CASSPAVRQETQYF | TGTGCCAGCAGCCCGGCCGTGCGTCAAGAGACCCAGTACTTC
TRBJ1-5 | TRBV20-1 | NA | NA | CSAPTAGDNQPQHF | TGCAGTGCTCCAACGGCGGGAGACAATCAGCCCCAGCATTTT
TRBJ1-2 | TRBV6-5 | many | TRBD1 | CASSYSIGGASYGYTF | TGTGCCAGCAGTTACTCGATAGGGGGCGCATCCTATGGCTACACCTTC
TRBJ2-1 | TRBV5-4 | many | TRBD1 | CASSPKGQESYNEQFF | TGTGCCAGCAGCCCTAAAGGACAGGAATCCTACAATGAGCAGTTCTTC
TRBJ2-4 | TRBV18 | many | TRBD2 | CASSPGRDGAKNIQYF | TGTGCCAGCTCACCAGGGAGGGACGGAGCCAAAAACATTCAGTACTTC
TRBJ1-2 | TRBV5-5 | NA | TRBD1 | CASSYTGDYGYTF | TGTGCCAGCAGCTACACAGGGGATTATGGCTACACCTTC
TRBJ1-2 | TRBV18 | many | TRBD1 | CASSLQGAIYGYTF | TGTGCCAGCTCACTACAGGGGGCAATCTATGGCTACACCTTC
TRBJ2-3 | TRBV20-1 | NA | NA | CSRLRASTDTQYF | TGCAGTAGATTAAGAGCTAGCACAGATACGCAGTATTTT
TRBJ1-5 | TRBV12-3/TRBV12-4 | many | TRBD1 | CASSHRGGRQPQHF | TGTGCCAGCAGTCACAGGGGCGGCCGTCAGCCCCAGCATTTT
TRBJ2-7 | TRBV4-1 | NA | NA | CASSQVVGQMYEQYF | TGCGCCAGCAGCCAAGTCGTAGGGCAGATGTACGAGCAGTACTTC
TRBJ2-1 | TRBV7-2 | medium-sized | TRBD1 | CASSLGGGGLNEQFF | TGTGCCAGCAGCTTAGGAGGGGGCGGTTTGAATGAGCAGTTCTTC
TRBJ1-4 | TRBV19 | many | NA | CASSEGSTNEKLFF | TGTGCCAGTAGTGAGGGTTCAACTAATGAAAAACTGTTTTTT
TRBJ1-2 | TRBV19 | medium-sized | TRBD1 | CASSIDHGTAFLGYTF | TGTGCCAGTAGTATAGATCATGGGACAGCCTTTCTAGGCTACACCTTC
TRBJ2-3 | TRBV11-2 | NA | TRBD2 | CASSFRLAGASTDTQYF | TGTGCCAGCAGCTTTCGACTAGCGGGGGCCAGCACAGATACGCAGTATTTT